This entry lists 7 T cell receptor beta chains sequenced from one sample in a study of shared clonotypes between healthy human individuals (dated by TCRdb to the early 2020s). The library was produced with the immunoSEQ multiplex PCR assay. The table comes from immuneACCESS by way of TCRdb, which keeps in-frame sequences with V and J called. Part of the clones is missing from these tables; in studies checked, under half for an unresolved V gene and the rest for unknown reasons. The sample table records approximately 810,000 clones; 80% to 95% of these occur just once. Jointly, the top ten make up 24% of the sample. CD8 naive samples were obtained by positive selection for CCR7 among CD45RO-negative cells, yielding a CD45RA+CCR7+ population from which TemRA cells were excluded. The specimen was naive CD8+ T cells sorted from blood. This sample's cell subset or site label indicates: CD45RA+CCR7+. These receptor sequences come from a man aged 25 to 45 in good health.

The chain joins TRBV5-1 to TRBJ2-7; possible D gene TRBD2, 6 bases. Germline V gene lookup returns CDR1 SGHRS and CDR2 YFSETQ. The CDR3 has 14 residues. V was pared by 7 bases and J by 0 bases, with 14 bases between. CDR3 sequence: CASSEAGPSYEQYF. The CDR3 region has the DNA TGCGCCAGCTCCGAGGCGGGACCCTCCTACGAGCAGTACTTC.

The V and J genes are TRBV6-6 and TRBJ2-7, with TRBD2 matching over 13 bases. The CDR3 sequence is 16 residues long. The germline V gene has CDR1 MNHNY and CDR2 SVGAGI (reference sequence). Trimming removed 5 bases from V and 5 bases from J; junction bases left unmatched: 9. CDR3 loop: CASSQRTSGSSHEQYF. DNA for the CDR3: TGTGCCAGCAGTCAGCGGACTAGCGGGAGTTCCCACGAGCAGTACTTC.

The V gene is TRBV29-1, the J gene TRBJ2-1; 11 bases match TRBD2. Germline assignment: CDR1 SQVTM and CDR2 ANQGSEA. The CDR3 runs 15 residues. V lost 4 bases to trimming and J lost 3 bases; unmatched junction nucleotides: 5. For the CDR3, the DNA is TGCAGCGTTGGAGCCGGGACTAGCGGCTACAATGAGCAGTTCTTC. Its protein product is CSVGAGTSGYNEQFF.

This rearrangement joins TRBV5-5 to TRBJ2-7; perhaps TRBD1 as D (5 bases). Per the germline V gene, CDR1 is SGHKS and CDR2 is YYEKEE (reference sequence). This CDR3 has 15 amino acids. Trimming pared 0 bases from V and 2 bases from J, leaving 12 bases between. CDR3 residues: CASSLGQGYTYEQYF. CDR3 in DNA: TGTGCCAGCAGCTTGGGGCAGGGCTATACCTACGAGCAGTACTTC.

This clone was picked up one time. V and J are TRBV28 and TRBJ2-7; 15 positions agree with TRBD2. Germline V CDR1 and CDR2: MDHEN, SYDVKM. J gave up 3 bases and V 5 bases, and 8 bases lay outside the gene matches. The CDR3 extends over 17 amino acids. As DNA, the CDR3 is TGTGCCAGCAGTGCCGGGACTAGCGGGAGGCCATACTACGAGCAGTACTTC. Protein product: CASSAGTSGRPYYEQYF.

V gene TRBV29-1 combines with J gene TRBJ2-7, with 11 bases that match TRBD1. The CDR3 sequence is 13 residues long. V trimming: 6 bases; J trimming: 4 bases; junction bases outside the gene matches: 5. Germline lookup yields CDR1 SQVTM and CDR2 ANQGSEA. CDR3 coding DNA: TGCAGCGTCGAGAGGGACAGGGGGTACGAGCAGTACTTC. This encodes CSVERDRGYEQYF.

The V gene is TRBV9, the J gene TRBJ2-1, with TRBD1 as a possible D gene (7 bases). There are 16 residues in the CDR3. Germline CDR1 SGDLS, CDR2 YYNGEE. V was trimmed by 0 bases and J by 10 bases, leaving 20 bases between them. CDR3 protein: CASSVGGGGSGDEQFF. In DNA, the CDR3 is TGTGCCAGCAGCGTAGGAGGAGGGGGCAGCGGCGACGAGCAGTTCTTC.